The 23 T cell receptor beta chains in this list originate from one sample, sequenced in a study of response to subunit inactivated influenza vaccine. TCRdb used MiXCR to reprocess the RT-PCR reads, holding one entry per CDR3 protein. This sample yields 590,000 or so distinct CDR3 sequences, of which 14% are seen a single time; approximately 7.6% belongs to the top ten. The source material was PBMCs from blood, sampled around 15 days before vaccination. The receptors shown here come from a man between 45 and 60 years old who received an inactivated influenza vaccine.

In its sample, this clonotype was seen a few times. The genes are TRBV12-3 or TRBV12-4 and TRBJ2-3; D tentatively fits TRBD1 or TRBD2 (5 bases each). The CDR3 runs 16 residues. The V gene lost 7 bases and the J gene lost 3 bases, with 20 bases spanning the gap. The CDR3 sequence: CASTLIGAGFTDTQYF. The CDR3 DNA reads as TGTGCCAGCACCCTTATCGGGGCTGGATTTACAGATACGCAGTATTTT.

The chain is built from TRBV3-1 and TRBJ2-1; D is undetermined. The germline gives CDR1 LGHDT, CDR2 YNNKEL (reference sequence). This CDR3 has 13 residues. V dropped 1 base and J dropped 14 bases, with 15 bases sitting between them. CDR3 amino acids: CASSQGTPPLKFF. In nucleotides, the CDR3 is TGTGCCAGCAGCCAAGGCACACCTCCTCTTAAGTTCTTC.

This clonotype was counted only a few times. The J gene is TRBJ2-5, the V gene TRBV4-2, with TRBD2 matching 7 bases. V lost 0 bases, J lost 1 base, and 5 bases stayed unmatched. CDR3 size: 16 residues. Germline V gene lookup returns CDR1 LGHNA and CDR2 YNFKEQ. CDR3 coding DNA: TGTGCCAGCAGCCAAGATCGCGGGGGACTCCAAGAGACCCAGTACTTC. Amino acid sequence: CASSQDRGGLQETQYF.

In DNA form, the CDR3 reads TGTGCCACCAGCAGAGAGGGACTAAATCAGCCCCAGCATTTT. As protein: CATSREGLNQPQHF. The chain employs TRBV15 and TRBJ1-5, with D possibly TRBD1 on 5 matching bases. The CDR3 is made up of 14 amino acids. V was cut by 0 bases and J by 4 bases, with 7 bases left in between. From germline, CDR1 is LNHNV and CDR2 YYDKDF (reference sequence).

This clonotype was seen a few times. This chain links TRBV28 with TRBJ1-6; a weak D match, TRBD1 (5 bases). Deletions cut 2 bases from V and 0 bases from J, with 11 bases between. The CDR3 consists of 17 residues. Per germline, CDR1 MDHEN and CDR2 SYDVKM. CDR3 protein: CASSLLGLISYNSPLHF. CDR3 coding DNA: TGTGCCAGCAGTTTACTGGGGCTAATCTCCTATAATTCACCCCTCCACTTT.

The CDR3 reads CASSQEGGLPGRGTEAFF. CDR3 in DNA: TGTGCCAGCAGCCAAGAGGGGGGCCTACCGGGCCGAGGGACTGAAGCTTTCTTT. This sequence joins TRBV4-2 and TRBJ1-1; TRBD1 might be the D (6 bases). In germline, CDR1 is LGHNA, CDR2 YNFKEQ. This CDR3 has 18 amino acids. V was shortened by 0 bases and J by 5 bases, with 22 bases between the two germline ends.

This clonotype was counted ten times or more. The V and J genes are TRBV29-1 and TRBJ1-3; 7 bases agree with TRBD1. J lost 4 bases, V lost 5 bases, and 5 bases had no gene match. Germline V gene data show CDR1 as SQVTM and CDR2 as ANQGSEA. CDR3 length equals 13 residues. The CDR3 region has the DNA TGCAGCGTTCAGACAGGGAAAGGAAACACCATATATTTT. Amino acids: CSVQTGKGNTIYF.

The rearrangement uses TRBV5-1 and TRBJ1-2; no clear D. Germline V gives CDR1 SGHRS, CDR2 YFSETQ. Trimming took 0 bases from V and 6 from J, leaving 12 bases between them. The CDR3 has 14 amino acids. For the CDR3, the DNA is TGCGCCAGCAGCTTGGCCCTGGGTTTGAATGGCTACACCTTC. It yields the protein CASSLALGLNGYTF. The entire variable domain, with the rest obtained from reference TRBV5-1 and TRBJ1-2, is as follows: KAGVTQTPRYLIKTRGQQVTLSCSPISGHRSVSWYQQTPGQGLQFLFEYFSETQRNKGNFPGRFSGRQFSNSRSEMNVSTLELGDSALYLCASSLALGLNGYTFGSGTRLTVV.

This rearrangement joins TRBV6-2 or TRBV6-3 to TRBJ1-5, with D possibly matching TRBD1 (5 bases). Germline V lookup: CDR1 MNHEY, CDR2 SVGEGT. The CDR3 spans 12 residues. V lost 10 bases, J lost 3 bases, and 10 bases lay in between. The CDR3 DNA sequence: TGTGCCACGGGACGGACCAATCAGCCCCAGCATTTT. This encodes CATGRTNQPQHF.

This clonotype has at least ten counts. The chain links TRBV29-1 to TRBJ2-3, with D perhaps TRBD1 (6 bases). The length of the CDR3 is 14 residues. Germline assignment: CDR1 SQVTM and CDR2 ANQGSEA. V gave up 7 bases and J gave up 3 bases, with 17 bases separating them. The CDR3 is CSAAGQLGTDTQYF. CDR3 bases: TGCAGCGCCGCTGGACAGTTAGGTACAGATACGCAGTATTTT.

The chain recombines TRBV6-2 or TRBV6-3 with TRBJ2-2; D gene uncertain. The V and J ends lost 5 bases and 2 bases respectively, with 9 bases between them. This CDR3 is 14 amino acids long. Germline V CDR1 and CDR2: MNHEY, SVGEGT. CDR3 sequence (DNA): TGTGCCAGCAGTATTCTTGGAAACACCGGGGAGCTGTTTTTT. Its translation: CASSILGNTGELFF.

The chain joins TRBV5-1 to TRBJ1-5; no clear D gene. V shed 10 bases and J shed 11 bases, with 22 bases lying between them. CDR3 size: 13 residues. Germline CDR1 SGHRS, CDR2 YFSETQ. CDR3 coding DNA: TGCGCCTTCAGCTTGGAGGGAGGAGCGGCCCAGCATTTT. This codes for CAFSLEGGAAQHF.

This clonotype was picked up many times. The J gene is TRBJ2-1, the V gene TRBV5-1; 7 positions match TRBD2. With 4 bases clipped from V and 7 bases from J, the junction kept 8 bases outside the gene matches. Germline CDR1 and CDR2: SGHRS and YFSETQ. This CDR3 comprises 14 residues. Here the CDR3 reads CASSLDWGGNEQFF. In DNA, the CDR3 is TGCGCCAGCAGCCTAGATTGGGGGGGTAATGAGCAGTTCTTC.

This clonotype was detected only a few times. This CDR3 is CSARGPGTGGLNEQFF. The CDR3 DNA follows: TGCAGTGCTAGGGGACCCGGGACAGGGGGCCTGAATGAGCAGTTCTTC. This sequence joins TRBV20-1 and TRBJ2-1; 12 nucleotides align to TRBD1. The V and J ends lost 3 bases and 7 bases, in that order; junction bases with no gene match: 10. The CDR3 covers 16 residues. CDR1 is DFQATT and CDR2 is SNEGSKA in the germline V gene (reference sequence).

This clonotype has just a few counts. This rearrangement joins TRBV28 to TRBJ2-3; D is unclear. The CDR3 is 12 amino acids. Trimming stripped 6 bases from V and 10 bases from J, with 14 bases between. Germline assignment: CDR1 MDHEN and CDR2 SYDVKM. The CDR3 spells CASRGPPVSQYF. CDR3 bases: TGTGCCAGCAGAGGGCCCCCGGTGTCGCAGTATTTT. Full variable domain (outside the CDR3, taken from reference TRBV28 and TRBJ2-3): DVKVTQSSRYLVKRTGEKVFLECVQDMDHENMFWYRQDPGLGLRLIYFSYDVKMKEKGDIPEGYSVSREKKERFSLILESASTNQTSMYLCASRGPPVSQYFGPGTRLTVL.

The sample holds a few counts of this clonotype. V and J are TRBV6-2 or TRBV6-3 and TRBJ2-1; TRBD2 is a possible D gene (6 bases). This CDR3 is built from 14 residues. The ends were cut back, 8 bases at V and 3 bases at J, with 14 bases in the middle. The germline V gene has CDR1 MNHEY and CDR2 SVGEGT. The CDR3 protein is CASRLADNYNEQFF. The CDR3 coding sequence is TGTGCCAGCCGCTTAGCGGACAACTACAATGAGCAGTTCTTC.

V gene TRBV12-3 or TRBV12-4 combines with J gene TRBJ2-1; the D is unclear. The CDR3 is 14 residues long. V was cut by 4 bases and J by 6 bases, with 13 bases left in between. This chain's CDR3 is CASSWEQNSNEQFF. DNA for the CDR3: TGTGCCAGCAGTTGGGAACAAAATTCCAATGAGCAGTTCTTC.

The chain carries TRBV5-6 and TRBJ1-1, with D tentatively TRBD1 (6 bases). CDR1 and CDR2 (germline): SGHDT, YYEEEE. Trimming cost V 4 bases and J 4 bases, with 11 bases left between them. The CDR3 totals 13 residues. The CDR3 DNA sequence: TGTGCCAGCAGCAAACAGGGCGGCACTGAAGCTTTCTTT. It encodes CASSKQGGTEAFF.

This clonotype has ten or more counts. The chain carries TRBV7-8 and TRBJ1-1; TRBD1 matches at 12 bases. CDR1 is SGHVS, CDR2 FQNEAQ, per germline. V gave up 5 bases and J gave up 4 bases; unmatched junction bases: 8. CDR3 length: 16 amino acids. CDR3 amino acids: CASSIMGQGATTEAFF. As DNA, the CDR3 is TGTGCCAGCAGCATTATGGGACAGGGGGCGACCACTGAAGCTTTCTTT.

The table lists this clonotype with a few counts. V and J are TRBV20-1 and TRBJ2-1, with D possibly TRBD2 on 6 matching bases. CDR1 and CDR2 from the germline V gene are DFQATT and SNEGSKA (reference sequence). Trimming cost V 5 bases and J 3 bases, with 14 bases left between them. The CDR3 is 14 residues long. The CDR3 sequence: CSAAGLIHYNEQFF. The CDR3 coding sequence is TGCAGTGCTGCGGGACTCATACACTACAATGAGCAGTTCTTC.

The gene calls are TRBV19 and TRBJ2-2; no clear D gene. Trimming left V 8 bases short and J 5 bases short, with 15 bases between. The CDR3 totals 14 residues. CDR1 and CDR2 from the germline V gene are LNHDA and SQIVND (reference sequence). The CDR3 region is CASSIGQSTGELFF. In nucleotides, the CDR3 is TGTGCCAGTTCAATAGGGCAATCGACCGGGGAGCTGTTTTTT.

CDR3 protein: CASRRGREAAGANVLTF. The CDR3, as DNA: TGTGCCAGCAGGAGGGGCAGGGAGGCAGCTGGGGCCAACGTCCTGACTTTC. The chain is built from TRBV7-9 and TRBJ2-6; a weak D match, TRBD2 (6 bases). The CDR3 has 17 amino acids. V was trimmed by 6 bases and J by 2 bases, leaving 17 bases between them. From germline, CDR1 is SEHNR and CDR2 FQNEAQ (reference sequence).

This chain connects TRBV19 to TRBJ1-5; D possibly corresponds to TRBD1 (5 bases). Trimming cost V 6 bases and J 3 bases, with 18 bases left between them. The germline CDR1 and CDR2 sequences are LNHDA and SQIVND (reference sequence). This CDR3 is built from 16 residues. CDR3 DNA: TGTGCCAGTAGCGTCTTGGGGCCGGCCCTCAATCAGCCCCAGCATTTT. Translation gives CASSVLGPALNQPQHF.